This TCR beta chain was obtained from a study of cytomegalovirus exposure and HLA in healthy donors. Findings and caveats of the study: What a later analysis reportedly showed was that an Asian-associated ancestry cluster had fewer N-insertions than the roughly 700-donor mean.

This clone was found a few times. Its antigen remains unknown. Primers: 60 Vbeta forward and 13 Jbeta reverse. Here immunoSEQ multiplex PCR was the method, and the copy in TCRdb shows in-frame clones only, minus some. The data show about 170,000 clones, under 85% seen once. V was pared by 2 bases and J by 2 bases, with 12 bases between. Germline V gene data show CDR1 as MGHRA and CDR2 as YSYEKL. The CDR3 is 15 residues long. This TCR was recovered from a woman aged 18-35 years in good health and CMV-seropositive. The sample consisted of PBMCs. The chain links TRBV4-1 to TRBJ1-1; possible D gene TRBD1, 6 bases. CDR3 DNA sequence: TGCGCCAGCAGCCAAAGTAGGACAGCCAACACTGAAGCTTTCTTT. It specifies CASSQSRTANTEAFF.